The rows below give T cell receptor beta chains drawn from one sample of a study of blood T cell repertoires in COVID-19. TCRdb keeps only in-frame clones here, not all; method: immunoSEQ multiplex PCR. This table has tens of thousands of clones, less than 90% appearing once. The source material was peripheral blood. These receptors were collected from a human donor in a cohort sampled during active COVID-19. The CDR3 runs from the conserved cysteine through the conserved F or W. Fields, in order: V gene, J gene, clone size, D gene, CDR3 DNA, CDR3 protein. A D gene is named only where the DNA matches it firmly. Part of the rows lack a size; the others show once, few, many or a class for expanded clones.

TRBV30	TRBJ1-4	few	.	TGTGCCTGGAGTGACGGGATTAATGAAAAACTGTTTTTT	CAWSDGINEKLFF
TRBV27	TRBJ2-5	.	.	TGTGCCAGCCCGCTTCTTCGAGGAAACCAAGAGACCCAGTACTTC	CASPLLRGNQETQYF
TRBV30	TRBJ2-1	few	.	TGTGCCTGGAGCAAAGGGACACTCCAAGGGAATGAGCAGTTCTTC	CAWSKGTLQGNEQFF
TRBV2	TRBJ1-1	.	.	TGTGCCAGCATAGCACAGGGAGGGACTGAAGCTTTCTTT	CASIAQGGTEAFF
TRBV6-5	TRBJ1-6	.	.	TGTGCCAGCAGGGGCCTTGACGGACAGAATTCACCCCTCCACTTT	CASRGLDGQNSPLHF
TRBV9	TRBJ1-6	.	.	TGTGCCAGCAGCTTAAGAAGCACGGGTTCACCCCTCCACTTT	CASSLRSTGSPLHF
TRBV2	TRBJ2-3	.	TRBD2	TGTGCCAGCAGTGATGGCGGGAGTAGCACAGATACGCAGTATTTT	CASSDGGSSTDTQYF
TRBV12-3/TRBV12-4	TRBJ2-1	.	.	TGTGCCAGCAGCTTCGCGGACAATGAGCAGTTCTTC	CASSFADNEQFF
TRBV9	TRBJ1-5	few	TRBD1	TGTGCCAGCAGCGTTGGGGGACAGGGCAATCAGCCCCAGCATTTT	CASSVGGQGNQPQHF
TRBV4-1	TRBJ2-5	.	TRBD1	TGCGCCAGCAGCCGTTTACCGGGACAGGGGATGCAGACCCAGTACTTC	CASSRLPGQGMQTQYF
TRBV7-9	TRBJ2-7	.	.	TGTGCCAGCAGCTACGATCGACAGGTAACATACGAGCAGTACTTC	CASSYDRQVTYEQYF
TRBV28	TRBJ1-2	.	TRBD1	TGTGCCAGCAGCCGCCATCACAGGGGCCCCCATGGCTACACCTTC	CASSRHHRGPHGYTF
TRBV5-1	TRBJ2-6	once	.	TGCGCCAGCAGCTTGGAAGGGGGAGCTGGGGCCAACGTCCTGACTTTC	CASSLEGGAGANVLTF
TRBV12-3/TRBV12-4	TRBJ1-1	.	.	TGTGCCAGCAGTTTACGACAGACCCTACCAGGTTTCTTT	CASSLRQTLPGFF
TRBV21-1	TRBJ2-5	.	.	TGTGCCAGCACCGACAGGTACCAAGAGACCCAGTACTTC	CASTDRYQETQYF
TRBV30	TRBJ2-3	.	.	TGTGCCTGGAGCGAAGGGGACACTTCGGATACGCAGTATTTT	CAWSEGDTSDTQYF
TRBV11-2	TRBJ2-1	.	.	TGTGCCAGCCGATTCAGCAGGGACTCAACGGGGAATGAGCAGTTCTTC	CASRFSRDSTGNEQFF
TRBV21-1	TRBJ2-4	.	.	TGTGCCAGCAGCTCTACCAGGGTAGGGGCCAAAAACATTCAGTACTTC	CASSSTRVGAKNIQYF
TRBV7-9	TRBJ1-3	few	.	TGTGCCAGCAGCTTCCGCTCTGGAAACACCATATATTTT	CASSFRSGNTIYF
TRBV28	TRBJ1-1	.	.	TGTGCCAGCAGTGAACATTTGAACACTGAAGCTTTCTTT	CASSEHLNTEAFF
TRBV28	TRBJ1-4	.	TRBD1	TGTGCCAGCAGCCACTCGACAGGGTACGATGAAAAACTGTTTTTT	CASSHSTGYDEKLFF
TRBV5-1	TRBJ1-1	.	.	TGCGCCAGCAGCCCCGACAGTCCGGGTCTGGCCACTGAAGCTTTCTTT	CASSPDSPGLATEAFF
TRBV9	TRBJ1-2	.	.	TGTGCCAGCAGCGTAGTCGGGGGGCACTATGGCTACACCTTC	CASSVVGGHYGYTF
TRBV7-9	TRBJ2-7	.	TRBD1	TGTGCCAGCAGCTTAACGGGGACAGGGTTCGACGAGCAGTACTTC	CASSLTGTGFDEQYF
TRBV13	TRBJ2-2	.	TRBD2	TGTGCCAGCAGCCTCGGGGAGGGAGGGACCGGGGAGCTGTTTTTT	CASSLGEGGTGELFF
TRBV9	TRBJ1-6	.	.	TGTGCCAGCAGCGTGGGGGGAAGGAATTCACCCCTCCACTTT	CASSVGGRNSPLHF
TRBV29-1	TRBJ2-1	.	TRBD1	TGCAGCGCAGGACAGGGCCCCTACAATGAGCAGTTCTTC	CSAGQGPYNEQFF
TRBV5-1	TRBJ2-1	.	.	TGCGCCAGCAGCCGGGGGTCGGGAAATGAGCAGTTCTTC	CASSRGSGNEQFF
TRBV2	TRBJ2-5	.	TRBD1	TGTGCCAGCAGCCCGGGACAGGGGTCCAGTATCCAGTACTTC	CASSPGQGSSIQYF
TRBV3-1/TRBV3-2	TRBJ1-2	.	.	TGTGCCAGCAGCCAAGACGCTCGGCGAGGGGGCTACACCTTC	CASSQDARRGGYTF
TRBV7-9	TRBJ2-1	.	TRBD2	TGTGCCAGCAGAAGCTTGGGACTAGCGGAGGCTGAGCAGTTCTTC	CASRSLGLAEAEQFF
TRBV6-1	TRBJ2-7	few	TRBD2	TGTGCCAGCAGTGAAATAGCGGGGGGGACCTTAGATCTCGAGCAGTACTTC	CASSEIAGGTLDLEQYF
TRBV11-3	TRBJ2-1	.	.	TGTGCCAGCAGCCTAGGTAGAGAGGTATACGATGAGCAGTTCTTC	CASSLGREVYDEQFF